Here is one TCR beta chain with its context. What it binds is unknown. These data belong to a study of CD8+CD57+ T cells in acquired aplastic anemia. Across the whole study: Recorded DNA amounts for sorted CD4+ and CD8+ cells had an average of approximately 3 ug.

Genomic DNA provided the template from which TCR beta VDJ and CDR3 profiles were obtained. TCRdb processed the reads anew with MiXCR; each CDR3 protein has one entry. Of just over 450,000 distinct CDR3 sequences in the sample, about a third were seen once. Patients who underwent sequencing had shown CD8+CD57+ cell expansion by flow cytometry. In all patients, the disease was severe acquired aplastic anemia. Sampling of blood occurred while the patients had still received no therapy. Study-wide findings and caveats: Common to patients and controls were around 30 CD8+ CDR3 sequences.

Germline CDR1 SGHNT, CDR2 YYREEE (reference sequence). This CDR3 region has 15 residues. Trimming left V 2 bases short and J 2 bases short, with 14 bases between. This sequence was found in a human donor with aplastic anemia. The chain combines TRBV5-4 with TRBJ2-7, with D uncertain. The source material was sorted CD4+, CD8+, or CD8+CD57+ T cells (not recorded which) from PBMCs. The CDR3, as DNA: TGTGCCAGCAGCTTTACTTCGGAATCCCCCTACGAGCAGTACTTC. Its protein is CASSFTSESPYEQYF.